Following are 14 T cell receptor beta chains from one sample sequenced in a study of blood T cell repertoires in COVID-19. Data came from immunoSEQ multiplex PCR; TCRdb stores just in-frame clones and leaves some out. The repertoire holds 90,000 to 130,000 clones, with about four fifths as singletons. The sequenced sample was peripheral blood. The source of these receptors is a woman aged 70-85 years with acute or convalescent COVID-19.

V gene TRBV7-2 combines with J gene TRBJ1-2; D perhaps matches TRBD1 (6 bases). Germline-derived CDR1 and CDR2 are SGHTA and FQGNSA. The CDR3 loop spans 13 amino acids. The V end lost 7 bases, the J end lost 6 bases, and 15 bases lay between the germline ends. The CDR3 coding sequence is TGTGCCAGCACCCTAGACAGGACTCATGGCTACACCTTC. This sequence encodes CASTLDRTHGYTF.

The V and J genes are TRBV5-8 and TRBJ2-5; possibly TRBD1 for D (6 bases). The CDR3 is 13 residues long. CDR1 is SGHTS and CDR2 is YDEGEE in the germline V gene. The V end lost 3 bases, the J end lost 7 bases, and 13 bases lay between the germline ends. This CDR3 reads CASSYRVLGTQYF. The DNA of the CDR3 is TGTGCCAGCAGCTACAGGGTATTAGGGACCCAGTACTTC.

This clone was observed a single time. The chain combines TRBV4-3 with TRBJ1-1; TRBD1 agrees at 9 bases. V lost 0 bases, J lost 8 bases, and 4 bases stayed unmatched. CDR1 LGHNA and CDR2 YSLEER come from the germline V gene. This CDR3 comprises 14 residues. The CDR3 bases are TGCGCCAGCAGCCAAGATACAGGGGGCAGGGAAGCTTTCTTT. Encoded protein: CASSQDTGGREAFF.

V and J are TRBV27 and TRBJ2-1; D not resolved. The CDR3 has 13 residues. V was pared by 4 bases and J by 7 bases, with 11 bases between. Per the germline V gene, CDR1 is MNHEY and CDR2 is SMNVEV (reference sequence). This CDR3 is CASSSPPGNEQFF. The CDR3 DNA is TGTGCCAGCAGTTCTCCCCCGGGTAATGAGCAGTTCTTC.

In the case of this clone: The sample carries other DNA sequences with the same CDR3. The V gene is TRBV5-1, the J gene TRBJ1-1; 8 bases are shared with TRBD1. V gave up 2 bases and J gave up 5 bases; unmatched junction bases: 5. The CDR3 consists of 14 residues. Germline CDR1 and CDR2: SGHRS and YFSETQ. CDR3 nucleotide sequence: TGCGCCAGCAGCTTACAGGGGGATCATACTGAAGCTTTCTTT. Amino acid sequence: CASSLQGDHTEAFF.

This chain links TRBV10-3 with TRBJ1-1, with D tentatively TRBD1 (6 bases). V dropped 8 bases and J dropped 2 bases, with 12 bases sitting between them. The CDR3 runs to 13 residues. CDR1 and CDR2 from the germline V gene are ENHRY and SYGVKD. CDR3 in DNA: TGTGCCATCTCGACAGGATCCAACACTGAAGCTTTCTTT. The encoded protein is CAISTGSNTEAFF.

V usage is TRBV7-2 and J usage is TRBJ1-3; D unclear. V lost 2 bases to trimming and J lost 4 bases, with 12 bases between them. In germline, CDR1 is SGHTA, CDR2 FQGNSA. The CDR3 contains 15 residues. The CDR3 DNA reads TGTGCCAGCAGCTTACGTGCGGCCCCGGGAAACACCATATATTTT. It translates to CASSLRAAPGNTIYF.

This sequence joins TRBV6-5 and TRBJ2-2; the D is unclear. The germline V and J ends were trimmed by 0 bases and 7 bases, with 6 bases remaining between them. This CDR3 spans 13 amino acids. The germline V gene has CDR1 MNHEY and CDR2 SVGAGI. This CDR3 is CASSYSAVGELFF. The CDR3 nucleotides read TGTGCCAGCAGTTACTCGGCTGTCGGGGAGCTGTTTTTT.

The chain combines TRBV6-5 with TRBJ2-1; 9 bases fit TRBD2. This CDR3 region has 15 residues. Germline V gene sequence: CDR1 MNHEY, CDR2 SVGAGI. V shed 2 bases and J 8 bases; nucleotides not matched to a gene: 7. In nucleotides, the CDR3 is TGTGCCAGCAGTTACGCGGGGGGGCATGTGGATGAGCAGTTCTTC. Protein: CASSYAGGHVDEQFF.

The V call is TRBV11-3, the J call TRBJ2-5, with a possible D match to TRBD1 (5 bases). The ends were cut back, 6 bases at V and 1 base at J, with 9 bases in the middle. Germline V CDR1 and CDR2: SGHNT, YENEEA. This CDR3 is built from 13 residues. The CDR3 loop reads CASSVRAQETQYF. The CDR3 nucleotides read TGTGCCAGCAGTGTCAGGGCCCAAGAGACCCAGTACTTC.

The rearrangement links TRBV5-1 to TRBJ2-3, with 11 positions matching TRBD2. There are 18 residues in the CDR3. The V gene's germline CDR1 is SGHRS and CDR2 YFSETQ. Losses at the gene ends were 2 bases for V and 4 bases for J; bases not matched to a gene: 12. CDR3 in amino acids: CASSLSLTSGRAADTQYF. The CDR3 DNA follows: TGCGCCAGCAGCTTATCCCTCACTAGCGGGAGAGCGGCAGATACGCAGTATTTT.

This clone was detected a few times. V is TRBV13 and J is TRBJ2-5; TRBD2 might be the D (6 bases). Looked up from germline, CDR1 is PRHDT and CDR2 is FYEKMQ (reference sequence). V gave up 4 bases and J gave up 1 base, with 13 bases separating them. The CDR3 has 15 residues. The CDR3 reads CASSYIGEVQETQYF. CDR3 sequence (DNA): TGTGCCAGCAGCTATATTGGGGAGGTCCAAGAGACCCAGTACTTC. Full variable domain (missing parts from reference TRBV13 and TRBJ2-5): AAGVIQSPRHLIKEKRETATLKCYPIPRHDTVYWYQQGPGQDPQFLISFYEKMQSDKGSIPDRFSAQQFSDYHSELNMSSLELGDSALYFCASSYIGEVQETQYFGPGTRLLVL.

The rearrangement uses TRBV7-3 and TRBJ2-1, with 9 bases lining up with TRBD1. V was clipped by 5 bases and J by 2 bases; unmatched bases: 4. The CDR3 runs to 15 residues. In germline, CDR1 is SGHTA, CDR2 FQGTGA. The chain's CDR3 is CASSIDRGAYNEQFF. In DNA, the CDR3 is TGTGCCAGCAGCATCGACAGGGGGGCCTACAATGAGCAGTTCTTC.

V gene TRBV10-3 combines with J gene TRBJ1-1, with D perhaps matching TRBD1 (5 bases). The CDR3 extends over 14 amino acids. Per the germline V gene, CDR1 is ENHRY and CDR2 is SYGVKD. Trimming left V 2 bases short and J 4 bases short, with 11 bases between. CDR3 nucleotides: TGTGCCATCAGTGAGGGGGGGTCTTTCACTGAAGCTTTCTTT. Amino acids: CAISEGGSFTEAFF.